These T cell receptor beta chains were read from a single sample in a study of blood T cell repertoires in COVID-19. Here immunoSEQ multiplex PCR was the method, and the copy in TCRdb shows in-frame clones only, minus some. The sample has roughly 170,000 clones; less than 85% are singletons. Sequences were obtained from PBMCs or T cells enriched from blood (not recorded which). These receptors originate from a man in his fifties or sixties who had recovered from COVID-19. The CDR3 runs from the conserved cysteine through the conserved F or W. D genes are given only for firm matches. Clone size is not always given. Where it is, it says once, few, many or a class for expanded clones.

>-|TRBJ2-5|15|TRBV7-9|-
CASSVRDTLWETQYF
TGTGCCAGCAGCGTAAGGGACACTCTCTGGGAGACCCAGTACTTC
>once|TRBJ1-2|14|TRBV3-1/TRBV3-2|-
CASSPSVGVYGYTF
TGTGCCAGCAGCCCATCAGTAGGGGTGTATGGCTACACCTTC
>-|TRBJ1-5|16|TRBV28|TRBD1
CASSFGTGFIVKPQHF
TGTGCCAGCAGTTTTGGGACAGGGTTTATAGTAAAGCCCCAGCATTTT
>-|TRBJ1-6|16|TRBV9|TRBD1
CASSPGTGDYNSPLHF
TGTGCCAGCAGTCCCGGGACAGGGGACTATAATTCACCCCTCCACTTT
>-|TRBJ2-7|17|TRBV6-1|TRBD1
CASSEAAGGTGSYEQYF
TGTGCCAGCAGTGAAGCAGCAGGCGGGACAGGTTCGTACGAGCAGTACTTC
>-|TRBJ2-1|14|TRBV21-1|-
CASSPIIGANEQFF
TGTGCCAGCAGCCCCATTATTGGGGCCAATGAGCAGTTCTTC
>-|TRBJ2-5|14|TRBV9|TRBD1
CASSIGTVQETQYF
TGTGCCAGCAGCATTGGGACAGTACAAGAGACCCAGTACTTC
>-|TRBJ2-1|16|TRBV6-5|TRBD2
CASSYRGAGGNNEQFF
TGTGCCAGCAGTTACCGCGGGGCGGGAGGCAACAATGAGCAGTTCTTC
>-|TRBJ2-5|13|TRBV19|-
CASSITGLETQYF
TGTGCCAGTAGTATCACAGGGTTGGAGACCCAGTACTTC
>-|TRBJ2-7|11|TRBV2|-
CASSNRYEQYF
TGTGCCAGCAGTAACAGATACGAGCAGTACTTC
>-|TRBJ1-4|19|TRBV6-1|TRBD1
CASSEESFGTGGGREKLFF
TGTGCCAGCAGTGAAGAGTCATTTGGGACAGGGGGGGGTCGCGAAAAACTGTTTTTT
>-|TRBJ2-1|12|TRBV11-2|-
CATSVLHNEQFF
TGTGCCACCTCGGTCTTACACAATGAGCAGTTCTTC
>-|TRBJ2-3|16|TRBV4-1|TRBD2
CASSQDIAGATGTQYF
TGCGCCAGCAGCCAAGATATTGCGGGAGCGACGGGTACGCAGTATTTT
>once|TRBJ2-3|15|TRBV24-1|TRBD1
CATSVSRDRGDTQYF
TGTGCCACCAGTGTCTCCCGGGACAGGGGAGATACGCAGTATTTT
>-|TRBJ1-4|12|TRBV5-4|-
CASSQQEGGLFF
TGTGCCAGCAGCCAGCAAGAGGGAGGGCTGTTTTTT
>-|TRBJ1-1|14|TRBV2|-
CASRIGGFNTEAFF
TGTGCCAGCAGGATCGGGGGTTTTAACACTGAAGCTTTCTTT
>once|TRBJ2-7|14|TRBV11-2|-
CASSLGFFPYEQYF
TGTGCCAGCAGCTTAGGTTTCTTTCCCTACGAGCAGTACTTC
>-|TRBJ2-1|17|TRBV7-8|TRBD2
CASSSTPSGLTRGEQFF
TGTGCCAGCAGTTCAACCCCTAGCGGGCTCACCCGGGGTGAGCAGTTCTTC
>once|TRBJ1-1|14|TRBV5-6|TRBD1
CASRYITGDTEAFF
TGTGCCAGCCGATACATAACAGGGGACACTGAAGCTTTCTTT
>-|TRBJ2-7|15|TRBV3-1/TRBV3-2|-
CASSQEPGATYEQYF
TGTGCCAGCAGCCAAGAACCGGGAGCAACCTACGAGCAGTACTTC
>-|TRBJ1-3|15|TRBV6-6|TRBD1
CASSPGQAGGNTIYF
TGTGCCAGCAGTCCAGGACAGGCGGGGGGGAACACCATATATTTT
>once|TRBJ1-1|17|TRBV10-3|-
CAITPWAGAIMNTEAFF
TGTGCCATCACCCCTTGGGCAGGGGCGATCATGAACACTGAAGCTTTCTTT
>few|TRBJ2-7|14|TRBV7-9|TRBD1
CASSLADRAHEQYF
TGTGCCAGCAGCTTAGCAGACAGGGCCCACGAGCAGTACTTC
>few|TRBJ1-1|17|TRBV28|-
CASSPRGQGFLDTEAFF
TGTGCCAGCAGCCCAAGAGGGCAGGGGTTTTTGGACACTGAAGCTTTCTTT
>-|TRBJ2-2|15|TRBV19|TRBD1
CASSMGTGITGELFF
TGTGCCAGTAGTATGGGGACAGGGATCACCGGGGAGCTGTTTTTT
>once|TRBJ1-5|17|TRBV7-2|-
CASSFRPGLYSNQPQHF
TGTGCCAGCAGCTTTAGGCCAGGGTTGTATAGCAATCAGCCCCAGCATTTT
>-|TRBJ2-7|14|TRBV6-5|TRBD2
CASRLAGGVGEQYF
TGTGCCAGCAGACTAGCGGGAGGAGTGGGCGAGCAGTACTTC
>-|TRBJ1-2|14|TRBV6-5|-
CAVETGVSNYGYTF
TGTGCCGTTGAGACAGGTGTGTCTAACTATGGCTACACCTTC
>once|TRBJ2-5|14|TRBV6-5|-
CASSWGGGSETQYF
TGTGCCAGCAGTTGGGGGGGCGGTTCGGAGACCCAGTACTTC
>-|TRBJ2-5|14|TRBV11-2|TRBD1
CASSLDRVRETQYF
TGTGCCAGCAGCCTAGACAGGGTTAGGGAGACCCAGTACTTC
>-|TRBJ1-1|15|TRBV28|-
CASSLQTGVQTEAFF
TGTGCCAGCAGCTTACAGACGGGGGTGCAAACTGAAGCTTTCTTT
>-|TRBJ2-2|17|TRBV19|TRBD1
CASSIDGKGGYTGELFF
TGTGCCAGTAGTATAGATGGAAAAGGGGGCTACACCGGGGAGCTGTTTTTT
>-|TRBJ1-5|16|TRBV28|TRBD1
CASSLPRQGAQQPQHF
TGTGCCAGCAGTTTACCCAGACAGGGGGCGCAACAGCCCCAGCATTTT
>-|TRBJ1-2|14|TRBV28|-
CASSAGGSHYGYTF
TGTGCCAGCAGCGCGGGGGGCAGCCACTATGGCTACACCTTC
>-|TRBJ1-5|15|TRBV30|-
CAWSPTGYSNQPQHF
TGTGCCTGGAGCCCTACAGGGTATAGCAATCAGCCCCAGCATTTT
>-|TRBJ2-7|15|TRBV4-2|TRBD1
CASSQDLAGGYEQYF
TGTGCCAGCAGCCAAGATCTTGCAGGGGGCTACGAGCAGTACTTC
>once|TRBJ2-4|17|TRBV25-1|TRBD2
CASSPPSGRATKNIQYF
TGTGCCAGCAGTCCCCCTAGCGGGAGGGCAACCAAAAACATTCAGTACTTC
>-|TRBJ2-5|13|TRBV2|-
CASRGQQMETQYF
TGTGCCAGCAGAGGACAGCAGATGGAGACCCAGTACTTC
>-|TRBJ1-5|15|TRBV15|-
CATSSTGHSNQPQHF
TGTGCCACCAGCTCGACAGGTCATAGCAATCAGCCCCAGCATTTT